Sequencing of this T cell receptor (beta chain) was carried out in a study of OX40 agonist ivuxolimab in advanced cancers. The germline V gene has CDR1 SGHAT and CDR2 FQNNGV. The CDR3 sequence is 14 residues long. Trimming took 0 bases from V and 5 from J, leaving 8 bases between them. Clones were sequenced by immunoSEQ multiplex PCR, and TCRdb holds only the in-frame ones, with some missing. Of about 35,000 clones in the sample, around 85% were seen once. The V gene is TRBV11-2, the J gene TRBJ1-5; D not resolved. The source material was CD4+ or CD8+ T cells sorted from blood, sampled in a trial of the OX40 agonist ivuxolimab. This clonotype originated in an adult with an advanced solid tumor such as melanoma, head and neck, liver or kidney cancer. DNA of the CDR3: TGTGCCAGCAGCTTAGATAGTGGGTATCAGCCCCAGCATTTT. It codes for CASSLDSGYQPQHF.